This T cell receptor (beta chain) was sequenced in a study of blood T cell repertoires in COVID-19. Looking at the study overall: T cells, B-cell-depleted T cells, or PBMCs provided the cDNA or gDNA that served as material.

Sequencing was performed with immunoSEQ multiplex PCR; in TCRdb, only in-frame clones are kept and a portion is missing. The data show fewer than 450,000 clones, around 86% seen once. Those enrolled in Seattle joined during active infection and were followed longitudinally afterward. This CDR3 has 11 residues. Germline assignment: CDR1 LNHNV and CDR2 YYDKDF (reference sequence). Between the trimmed V and J ends, which lost 8 bases and 8 bases, there was a span of 12 bases. The chain links TRBV15 to TRBJ1-2; D not certain. This receptor was obtained from a woman in her fifties or sixties with COVID-19, enrolled during active disease. The sample was peripheral blood. Written as DNA, the CDR3 is TGTGCCACCGCGGCAGACGGAGGCTACACCTTC. Its translation: CATAADGGYTF.